These T cell receptor beta chains were read from a single sample in a study of cytomegalovirus exposure and HLA in healthy donors. The table came from immunoSEQ multiplex PCR; TCRdb's copy has only in-frame clones and leaves some out. The table has approximately 300,000 clones, approximately 80% seen once; the top ten hold 0.3%. Sequenced input: PBMCs. These TCRs come from a girl aged 2 to 9 in good health and CMV-seronegative. Both conserved end residues are trimmed from each CDR3. The D gene is left open where the match is weak.

TRBV19 - ASSIDFWRELNTEAF
TRBV13 - ASSSTGKVGSPLH
TRBV28 TRBD1 ASSVGQDLYGYT
TRBV25-1 TRBD1 ASRQTGSSYNSPLH
TRBV5-1 TRBD2 ASSEDGSGKNRETQY
TRBV5-1 - ASSLMGATEAF
TRBV6-1 TRBD2 ASSPTSGPYEQY
TRBV10-1 TRBD1 ASSGVTGESGNTIY
TRBV28 - ASSLYPQATTNYGYT
TRBV29-1 TRBD1 SVDGQGDYGYT